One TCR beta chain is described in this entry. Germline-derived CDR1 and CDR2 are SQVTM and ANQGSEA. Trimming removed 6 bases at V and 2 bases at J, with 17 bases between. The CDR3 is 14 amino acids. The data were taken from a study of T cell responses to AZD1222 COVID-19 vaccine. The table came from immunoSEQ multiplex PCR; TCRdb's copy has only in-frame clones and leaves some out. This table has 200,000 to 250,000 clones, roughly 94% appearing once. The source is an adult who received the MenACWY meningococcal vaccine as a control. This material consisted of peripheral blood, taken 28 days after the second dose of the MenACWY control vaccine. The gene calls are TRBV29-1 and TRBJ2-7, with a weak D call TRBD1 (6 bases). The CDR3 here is CSVKSGTLTYEQYF. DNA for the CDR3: TGCAGCGTCAAAAGTGGGACACTTACCTACGAGCAGTACTTC.